The clone carrying this TCR beta chain was counted ten times or more. This specimen belongs to a study of T cells after yellow fever vaccination. Study-level information: The study sorted EM, EMRA, CM and Tscm memory subsets by CD3, CD45RA, CCR7 and CD95. The SMART-Seq v4 Ultra Low Input method served to prepare the low-cell-number fractions. Findings and limits, study-wide: The CD4 compartment and the CD8 compartment contained a small share of clonotypes in common. Researchers report a weaker secondary response that nonetheless peaked faster, day 5 versus 15.

TCRdb re-analysed the 5' RACE reads in MiXCR, keeping a single row per CDR3 protein. Counted here are over 45,000 distinct CDR3 sequences, 4.5% to 6% occurring once; the ten biggest clones make up 31%. Trimming pared 1 base from V and 2 bases from J, leaving 8 bases between. The CDR3 is 15 amino acids. Germline V gives CDR1 SEHNR, CDR2 FQNEAQ (reference sequence). The sequencing here drew on PBMCs, either bulk or a sorted T-cell subset (CD4+, CD8+, memory, or dextramer-sorted; not recorded which), taken on the day of the yellow fever booster vaccination. This sequence joins TRBV7-9 and TRBJ2-2; D is uncertain. The source is a man between 18 and 35 years old who received the YFV17D yellow fever vaccine. DNA of the CDR3: TGTGCCAGCAGCTTAGTTGACACTAACACCGGGGAGCTGTTTTTT. Translated: CASSLVDTNTGELFF.